The source of this T cell receptor (beta chain) is a study of blood T cell repertoires in COVID-19. Study-level background: Acute and convalescent COVID-19 specimens originated in the United States, Italy and Spain. The analysed material was cDNA or gDNA that came from T cells, B-cell-depleted T cells, or PBMCs.

Original data processing: Estimated nucleated cell counts came from reference gene primer amplification. Sequencing was performed with immunoSEQ multiplex PCR; in TCRdb, only in-frame clones are kept and a portion is missing. V and J calls plus clone size are reproduced from that table; the DNA served to infer D and trimming. This table holds around 170,000 clones, 90% found once. The CDR3 contains 15 residues. Losses at the gene ends were 6 bases for V and 6 bases for J; bases not matched to a gene: 4. Germline CDR1 is KGHDR and CDR2 is SFDVKD. The clonotype originates from a man between 50 and 59 years old with acute or convalescent COVID-19. The genes are TRBV24-1 and TRBJ2-5; 15 nucleotides agree with TRBD2. Input material: peripheral blood. CDR3 sequence reads: CATSSGTSGGKTQYF. CDR3 DNA: TGTGCCACCAGTTCCGGGACTAGCGGGGGGAAGACCCAGTACTTC.